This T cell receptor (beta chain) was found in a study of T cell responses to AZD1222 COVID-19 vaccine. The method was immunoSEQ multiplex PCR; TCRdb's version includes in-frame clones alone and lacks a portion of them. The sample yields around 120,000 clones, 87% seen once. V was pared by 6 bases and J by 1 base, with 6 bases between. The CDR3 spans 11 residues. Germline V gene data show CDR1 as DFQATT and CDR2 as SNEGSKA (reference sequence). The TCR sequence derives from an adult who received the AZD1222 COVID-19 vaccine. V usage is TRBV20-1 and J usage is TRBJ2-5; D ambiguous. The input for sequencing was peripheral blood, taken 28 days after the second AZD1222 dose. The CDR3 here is CSATAQETQYF. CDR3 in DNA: TGCAGTGCCACCGCCCAAGAGACCCAGTACTTC.